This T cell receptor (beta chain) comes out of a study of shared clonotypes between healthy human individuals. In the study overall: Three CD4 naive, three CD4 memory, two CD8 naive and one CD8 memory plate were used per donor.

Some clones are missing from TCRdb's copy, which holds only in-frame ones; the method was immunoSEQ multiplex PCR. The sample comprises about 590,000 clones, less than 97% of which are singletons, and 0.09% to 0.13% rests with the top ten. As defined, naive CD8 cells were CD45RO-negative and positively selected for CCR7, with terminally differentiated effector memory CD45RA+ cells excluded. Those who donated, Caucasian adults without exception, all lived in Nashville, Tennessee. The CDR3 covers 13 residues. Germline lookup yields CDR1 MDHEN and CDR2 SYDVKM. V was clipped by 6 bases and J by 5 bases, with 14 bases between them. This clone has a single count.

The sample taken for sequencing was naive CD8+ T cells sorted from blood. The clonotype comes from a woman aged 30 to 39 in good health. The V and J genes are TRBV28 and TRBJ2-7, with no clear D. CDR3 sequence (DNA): TGTGCCAGCAGCACACCCGATTTCGACGAGCAGTACTTC. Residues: CASSTPDFDEQYF. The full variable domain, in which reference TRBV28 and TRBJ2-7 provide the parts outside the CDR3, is DVKVTQSSRYLVKRTGEKVFLECVQDMDHENMFWYRQDPGLGLRLIYFSYDVKMKEKGDIPEGYSVSREKKERFSLILESASTNQTSMYLCASSTPDFDEQYFGPGTRLTVT.